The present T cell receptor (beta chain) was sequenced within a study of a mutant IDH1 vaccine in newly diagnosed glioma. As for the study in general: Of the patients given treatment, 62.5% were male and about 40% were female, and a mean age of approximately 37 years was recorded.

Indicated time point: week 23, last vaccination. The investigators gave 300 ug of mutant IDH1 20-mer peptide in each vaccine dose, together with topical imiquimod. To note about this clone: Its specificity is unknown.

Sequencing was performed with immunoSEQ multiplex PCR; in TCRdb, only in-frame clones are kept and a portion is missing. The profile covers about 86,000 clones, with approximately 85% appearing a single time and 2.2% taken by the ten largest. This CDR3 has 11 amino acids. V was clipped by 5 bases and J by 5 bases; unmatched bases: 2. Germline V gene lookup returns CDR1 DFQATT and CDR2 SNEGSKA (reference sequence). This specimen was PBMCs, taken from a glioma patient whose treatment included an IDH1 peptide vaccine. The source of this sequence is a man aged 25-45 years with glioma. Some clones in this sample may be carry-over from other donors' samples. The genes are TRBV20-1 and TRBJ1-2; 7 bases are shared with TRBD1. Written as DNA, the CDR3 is TGCAGTGCTTTACAGGGGTATGGCTACACCTTC. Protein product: CSALQGYGYTF.